The T cell receptor (beta chain) described here comes from a study of blood T cell repertoires in COVID-19 (dated by TCRdb to the early 2020s). Some background on the complete study: Samples from collaborators originated in the United States, Italy and Spain and spanned both the acute and convalescent phases of COVID-19. The prospective study material was composed of cDNA or gDNA derived from T cells, B-cell-depleted T cells, or PBMCs. The repertoires were made available in a free public database intended to serve as a resource for research on the immune response to SARS-CoV-2. Subjects who had been exposed to COVID-19, were actively infected with it, or had recovered from it provided the deeply sampled blood TCRbeta repertoires that made up the dataset. HLA class I and class II types, where available, came from metadata supplied by the sample provider rather than from assay-based typing. Samples were obtained from the ongoing ImmuneRACE study (first 160 participants) and from approximately 1,200 subjects provided by 6 global collaborators. A de-identified subject ID, COVID-19 status, age in years and sex were almost always included in the sample metadata. What the work shows at the level of the full study, not this receptor alone: The quantity of clinical and demographic metadata differed by source and by participant and was supplied without curation.

Collaborating institutions collected whole blood in K2EDTA tubes following their own protocols. For TCRbeta analysis, collaborators shipped samples in one of three forms: frozen whole blood, isolated PBMCs, or DNA extracted from either of those sample types. TCRbeta CDR3 regions were amplified from genomic DNA by means of the immunoSEQ Assay, a bias-controlled multiplex PCR. Under the source paper's analysis protocol: The number of nucleated cells in each sample was estimated by amplification of reference gene primers within the assay. To quantify the absolute abundance of each unique TCRbeta CDR3 rearrangement, sequence reads were collapsed and filtered. For each sample, productive Simpson clonality was calculated as the square root of Simpson's diversity index over productive rearrangements. This is the immuneACCESS table as TCRdb keeps it, with only in-frame sequences that have V and J called. A part of the clones is gone; compared with another copy, unresolved V genes explain less than half, and the rest is unexplained. Clonal size and the V and J genes are those of that table, whereas D and trimming came from the DNA. The table for this sample lists about 400,000 clones; approximately 86% of them were counted only once. The biggest ten clones account for about 3% of the sample.

CDR3 length: 15 amino acids, cysteine to phenylalanine. CDR3 DNA only is kept here, 45 bases in frame from base 1. CDR1 and CDR2 are read off the germline V gene (reference sequence) as SEHNR and FQNEAQ. V trim: 4 bases; J trim: 8 bases; unmatched bases: 10. About this clone itself: Its antigen remains unidentified. Per-base qualities were not stored, and no clone one base away is much larger.

The sequence was obtained from a human donor in a cohort sampled during active COVID-19. The sequenced material came from peripheral blood. The chain links TRBV7-9 with TRBJ1-4; the central 7 bases match TRBD1. The CDR3 sequence is CASSSGQVFKEKLFF. The sequence in DNA is TGTGCCAGCAGCTCAGGACAGGTCTTCAAGGAAAAACTGTTTTTT.